This TCR beta chain emerged from a study of blood T cells in healthy people across ages (dated by TCRdb to about 2015). About the study as a whole: In model experiments, roughly one uniquely barcoded TCR beta cDNA molecule per two T cells was captured by template switching. To avoid experimental bias, donors of different ages were randomly spread across the sequencing lanes. Two additional independent replicas of 1 million unique cDNA reads from the same blood draw were analyzed for two donors (one aged 18 to 30 and one aged 80 or older). Age-related changes in TCR beta repertoire diversity were measured in the study by deep sequencing normalized with unique cDNA molecular identifiers. Four age groups were formed from the donors: young (average about 15 years), middle-aged (around 37), aged (approximately 60) and long-lived (about 75). Overall study results and their limits: Estimates of total diversity from one million sequenced T cells were regarded as lower bounds and underestimates. Observed TCR beta diversity per million T cells fell roughly linearly with age, and a significant reduction was already apparent by age about 36. The long-lived group showed more naive CD4+ T cells, fewer expanded clones and increased TCR diversity than the aged group, suggesting age selection. Donor CMV infection status was unknown, potentially confounding age-related changes in expanded clonotypes. Bulk unsorted PBMC profiling prevented conclusive comparison of naive and antigen-experienced compartments. The percentage of naive T cells measured by flow cytometry correlated strongly with observed TCR beta diversity.

Taken from the germline V gene, the CDR1 and CDR2 loops are SNHLY and FYNNEI. The V and J ends are trimmed by 4 bases and 0 bases, leaving 13 bases between them. Including cysteine and phenylalanine, the CDR3 has 16 amino acids. The sequence is cut down to CDR3 DNA, 48 bases in frame from base 1. The library was generated by 5' RACE. Sequencing was performed on an Illumina HiSeq 2500. The second PCR ran for roughly 7 to 11 cycles and used a J-beta primer mix along with a sample-barcoded 5' primer. Each TCR beta cDNA molecule received a unique molecular identifier from a template-switch 5' adaptor carrying 12 random nucleotides. Each sample yielded at least 3 million CDR3-containing paired-end reads. The Mint cDNA synthesis kit, primed by a TRBC-specific oligonucleotide, was used to synthesize first-strand cDNA from all RNA. After uracil-DNA glycosylase treatment, a first 18-cycle PCR used universal primers M1SS and BC2_uni_R on all cDNA. The source study handled its data this way. For normalization, 1 million high-quality reads, each with a distinct molecular identifier, were randomly selected from each sample. Reads sharing molecular identifiers were discarded rather than binned into consensus sequences. MiTCR, with a Q25 quality threshold and the strictest error-elimination algorithm, was used for CDR3 identification, clonotype clustering and error correction. A nonparametric unseen species model with Euler transformation was used to estimate a lower bound on total TCR beta diversity. The public reads were run again by TCRdb, first through fastp at Q25 and then through MiXCR, and only productive beta chains were kept. Every entry covers one CDR3 protein and lists the most common genes and DNA from its rows. The V and J calls reflect TCRdb's pipeline rather than the authors' work. The sample contains some 640,000 distinct CDR3 sequences, about 52% of them found a single time. About a third of the sample is in the top ten clones.

Donors were 35 to 40 systemically healthy Caucasian individuals from Russia aged about 6 to 100 years. Approximately 9.7 milliliters of peripheral blood were drawn from each donor into EDTA-treated Vacutainer tubes. Ficoll-Paque density-gradient centrifugation was used to isolate PBMCs, with at least 6.5 million per sample. Total RNA, at least 6 micrograms per sample, was extracted from PBMCs with Trizol reagent. Naive CD45RAhigh/CD27high T cell percentages were measured by flow cytometry on a PBMC aliquot from every donor. There are a few counts of this clonotype. What this receptor recognizes is not known. No per-base quality is available; no much larger clone lies one base away.

The sequencing sample was made of blood. The chain couples TRBV2 to TRBJ2-1, with no reliable assignment of the D segment. This receptor was taken from a woman in her fifties or sixties in good health. Read as DNA, the sequence is TGTGCCAGCAGTGTTCCTGAGCACGCCTCCTACAATGAGCAGTTCTTC. It is translated as CASSVPEHASYNEQFF.